This T cell receptor (beta chain) was found in a study of blood T cell repertoires in COVID-19 (dated by TCRdb to 2018 to 2020). About the investigation overall: Samples covering the acute and convalescent phases of COVID-19 were provided by collaborators in the United States, Italy and Spain. The material from the prospective study consisted of cDNA or gDNA derived from T cells, B-cell-depleted T cells, or PBMCs. Deeply sampled blood TCRbeta repertoires from subjects exposed to, actively infected with, or recovered from COVID-19 were included in the dataset. The repertoires were released in a freely available public database intended as a resource for research on the immune response to SARS-CoV-2. The samples were drawn from two sources: the first 160 participants of the ongoing ImmuneRACE study, and over 950 subjects contributed by 6 global collaborators. A de-identified subject ID, COVID-19 status, age in years and sex were almost always included in the sample metadata. Where available, HLA class I and class II types were obtained from metadata supplied by the sample provider rather than from assay-based typing.

As for this clone: Its antigen remains unidentified. Base qualities are not recorded, but no much larger clone differs from it by a single base.

Each collaborating institution followed its own protocols to collect whole blood in K2EDTA tubes. Collaborator samples were shipped for TCRbeta analysis as frozen whole blood, isolated PBMCs, or DNA extracted from either sample type. Trimming at the junction amounts to 8 bases on V and 8 bases on J, and the germline ends lie 15 bases apart. The CDR3 runs 12 amino acids, cysteine and phenylalanine included. This entry keeps only the CDR3 DNA: 36 bases, framed from base 1. Reading the germline V gene (reference sequence) gives CDR1 MNHEY and CDR2 SMNVEV. TCRbeta CDR3 regions were amplified from genomic DNA using the immunoSEQ Assay, a bias-controlled multiplex PCR. Turning to the authors' computational methods: The number of nucleated cells in each sample was estimated from the amplification of reference gene primers within the assay. To quantify the absolute abundance of each unique TCRbeta CDR3 rearrangement, sequence reads were collapsed and filtered. Productive Simpson clonality was computed per sample as the square root of Simpson's diversity index over productive rearrangements. Held by TCRdb, this immuneACCESS table contains in-frame sequences only and omits some clones. Under half of the omission traces to an unresolved V gene where checked; the cause of the rest is unknown. V and J calls plus clone size are reproduced from that table; the DNA served to infer D and trimming. Within this sample are over 200,000 clones, with more than 75% of them counted one time only. Jointly, the top ten make up 5% to 6.5% of the sample.

The study at large found these results: Clinical and demographic metadata were provided uncurated, with the amount varying by source and participant.

Sequencing used peripheral blood. This TCR was recovered from a man of 80 years or more with acute or convalescent COVID-19. Recombination connected TRBV27 to TRBJ2-5; perhaps TRBD1 is the D gene, with 6 bases matching. The CDR3 has the sequence CASGSYRATQYF. The DNA sequence reads TGTGCCAGCGGAAGTTACAGGGCTACCCAGTACTTC.